This T cell receptor (beta chain) was sequenced in a study of cytomegalovirus exposure and HLA in healthy donors. Germline V CDR1 and CDR2: MDHEN, SYDVKM. V shed 1 base, J shed 1 base, and the junction held 8 bases outside the gene matches. The CDR3 consists of 18 residues. Study-level results: It was reportedly the case that the classifier diagnosed cytomegalovirus status with high specificity and sensitivity. The authors enumerated under 200 TCR beta chains as linked to cytomegalovirus.

Only in-frame clones appear in the TCRdb table, and some are missing; sequencing was by immunoSEQ multiplex PCR. The table lists around 300,000 clones, around 90% of them singletons, with about 1% in the top ten. The donors were in the approximately 120-subject validation cohort, distinct from the 666-subject first cohort. Turning to this clone: As yet, its antigen is unknown.

The chain is built from TRBV28 and TRBJ1-2; TRBD1 matches at 11 bases. The sequenced sample was PBMCs. This TCR came from a woman in her 30s in good health and CMV-seropositive. Here the CDR3 reads CASSLFTGTGGSNYGYTF. The CDR3 bases are TGTGCCAGCAGTTTATTCACAGGGACAGGGGGAAGTAACTATGGCTACACCTTC.